These T cell receptor beta chains were read from a single sample in a study of blood T cell repertoires in COVID-19. The repertoire was sequenced with immunoSEQ multiplex PCR; TCRdb's copy has only in-frame clones and lacks some. The sample includes some 150,000 clones, 87% of them seen just once. The sample was peripheral blood. These receptors were collected from a woman in her forties or fifties with acute or convalescent COVID-19. Each CDR3 is given with its conserved first and last residue. The D gene is left open where the match is weak. Not all rows give a size; the values are once, few, many and, for expanded clones, a class.

J gene: TRBJ1-2; D gene: TRBD1; clone size: -; V gene: TRBV24-1; CDR3 DNA: TGTGCCACCAGTTCGACAGGGGAGGGCAACTATGGCTACACCTTC; CDR3 protein: CATSSTGEGNYGYTF
J gene: TRBJ1-1; D gene: -; clone size: -; V gene: TRBV5-1; CDR3 DNA: TGCGCCAGCAGCTTGACAGGGCATAACACTGAAGCTTTCTTT; CDR3 protein: CASSLTGHNTEAFF
J gene: TRBJ1-2; D gene: -; clone size: few; V gene: TRBV9; CDR3 DNA: TGTGCCAGCAGCGTAAGTCATAAGCCGGTTTCCTATGGCTACACCTTC; CDR3 protein: CASSVSHKPVSYGYTF
J gene: TRBJ1-2; D gene: TRBD1; clone size: few; V gene: TRBV4-1; CDR3 DNA: TGCGCCAGCAGCCAGTCCGGGACAGGATGGTCTGGCTATGGCTACACCTTC; CDR3 protein: CASSQSGTGWSGYGYTF
J gene: TRBJ2-7; D gene: -; clone size: -; V gene: TRBV19; CDR3 DNA: TGTGCCAGTAGTCAGAGGGAAGGGGAGCAGTACTTC; CDR3 protein: CASSQREGEQYF
J gene: TRBJ2-7; D gene: TRBD1; clone size: -; V gene: TRBV7-7; CDR3 DNA: TGTGCCAGCAGCCGGGACAGGGGCTACGAGCAGTACTTC; CDR3 protein: CASSRDRGYEQYF
J gene: TRBJ1-1; D gene: -; clone size: -; V gene: TRBV11-2; CDR3 DNA: TGTGCCAGCAGCTTAGACGGAGCAGGGTGGAGAACTGAAGCTTTCTTT; CDR3 protein: CASSLDGAGWRTEAFF
J gene: TRBJ2-3; D gene: TRBD2; clone size: -; V gene: TRBV7-9; CDR3 DNA: TGTGCCAGCAGCTTAGGGATAGCGGGGAGCACAGATACGCAGTATTTT; CDR3 protein: CASSLGIAGSTDTQYF
J gene: TRBJ1-6; D gene: -; clone size: -; V gene: TRBV6-5; CDR3 DNA: TGTGCCAGCAGACTATCGCAGGGAAGAAATTCACCCCTCCACTTT; CDR3 protein: CASRLSQGRNSPLHF
J gene: TRBJ2-1; D gene: -; clone size: -; V gene: TRBV20-1; CDR3 DNA: TGCAGTGCTAGTGGGAGCTCCTACAATGAGCAGTTCTTC; CDR3 protein: CSASGSSYNEQFF
J gene: TRBJ1-2; D gene: TRBD1; clone size: -; V gene: TRBV19; CDR3 DNA: TGTGCCAGTAGTATATTCCGGGACAGGGCAGGCTATGGCTACACCTTC; CDR3 protein: CASSIFRDRAGYGYTF
J gene: TRBJ2-7; D gene: -; clone size: -; V gene: TRBV21-1; CDR3 DNA: TGTGCCAGCAGCACCACCCAGGCCCTAGCGGGAGACCCCTACGAGCAGTACTTC; CDR3 protein: CASSTTQALAGDPYEQYF
J gene: TRBJ2-2; D gene: -; clone size: -; V gene: TRBV7-2; CDR3 DNA: TGTGCCAGCAGCTTAGTACAGAACACCGGGGAGCTGTTTTTT; CDR3 protein: CASSLVQNTGELFF
J gene: TRBJ2-7; D gene: -; clone size: -; V gene: TRBV11-2; CDR3 DNA: TGTGCCAGCAGCTTAGCTGGGGACATCCTTCCCTACGAGCAGTACTTC; CDR3 protein: CASSLAGDILPYEQYF
J gene: TRBJ2-1; D gene: TRBD2; clone size: -; V gene: TRBV7-3; CDR3 DNA: TGTGCCAGCAGCTCGACTAGCGGGAGGACTGAGCAGTTCTTC; CDR3 protein: CASSSTSGRTEQFF
J gene: TRBJ1-5; D gene: -; clone size: once; V gene: TRBV4-1; CDR3 DNA: TGCGCCAGCAGCCAATCGCCGGGTAGCAATCAGCCCCAGCATTTT; CDR3 protein: CASSQSPGSNQPQHF
J gene: TRBJ1-4; D gene: TRBD1; clone size: -; V gene: TRBV5-4; CDR3 DNA: TGTGCCAGCAGCTGGAAAAGGGGGGACAGGCTACCAACTAATGAAAAACTGTTTTTT; CDR3 protein: CASSWKRGDRLPTNEKLFF
J gene: TRBJ1-1; D gene: -; clone size: -; V gene: TRBV27; CDR3 DNA: TGTGCCAGCAGTTTATCCAACGACGGAGTAGAAGCTTTCTTT; CDR3 protein: CASSLSNDGVEAFF
J gene: TRBJ1-2; D gene: -; clone size: -; V gene: TRBV25-1; CDR3 DNA: TGTGCCAGCCAGGGGTCCGACTATGGCTACACCTTC; CDR3 protein: CASQGSDYGYTF
J gene: TRBJ2-5; D gene: TRBD2; clone size: -; V gene: TRBV19; CDR3 DNA: TGTGCCAGTAGTGCGCGGGGGAACCAAGAGACCCAGTACTTC; CDR3 protein: CASSARGNQETQYF
J gene: TRBJ2-7; D gene: TRBD2; clone size: -; V gene: TRBV7-2; CDR3 DNA: TGTGCCAGCAGCACGCAGGCGGGAGAAGTGAACGAGCAGTACTTC; CDR3 protein: CASSTQAGEVNEQYF
J gene: TRBJ1-2; D gene: -; clone size: -; V gene: TRBV6-6; CDR3 DNA: TGTGCCAGCACCCGGGTGGAATATGGCTACACCTTC; CDR3 protein: CASTRVEYGYTF
J gene: TRBJ2-3; D gene: TRBD1; clone size: -; V gene: TRBV2; CDR3 DNA: TGTGCCAGCAGTGCGGACAGGTCTAGCACAGATACGCAGTATTTT; CDR3 protein: CASSADRSSTDTQYF
J gene: TRBJ2-1; D gene: -; clone size: -; V gene: TRBV5-1; CDR3 DNA: TGCGCCAGCAGCTTGGTACTACTCGGGACTGGCTCCTACAATGAGCAGTTCTTC; CDR3 protein: CASSLVLLGTGSYNEQFF
J gene: TRBJ2-1; D gene: TRBD1; clone size: -; V gene: TRBV27; CDR3 DNA: TGTGCCAGCAGTTTTGGGACAGGGGGCAACAATGAGCAGTTCTTC; CDR3 protein: CASSFGTGGNNEQFF
J gene: TRBJ2-1; D gene: TRBD2; clone size: -; V gene: TRBV14; CDR3 DNA: TGTGCCAGCGGAAGACTAGCGGGAGTCTACAATGAGCAGTTCTTC; CDR3 protein: CASGRLAGVYNEQFF
J gene: TRBJ2-1; D gene: -; clone size: -; V gene: TRBV7-3; CDR3 DNA: TGTGCCAGCAGCCCCCGTTTTGGCCAGGGGATCCACAATGAGCAGTTCTTC; CDR3 protein: CASSPRFGQGIHNEQFF
J gene: TRBJ2-1; D gene: TRBD2; clone size: once; V gene: TRBV3-1/TRBV3-2; CDR3 DNA: TGTGCCAGCAGCCAAGATTCTGCTAGCGGAGAGCAGTTCTTC; CDR3 protein: CASSQDSASGEQFF
J gene: TRBJ1-6; D gene: -; clone size: -; V gene: TRBV11-2; CDR3 DNA: TGTGCCAGCAGCTTATATCGGGGACCCCTCCACTTT; CDR3 protein: CASSLYRGPLHF
J gene: TRBJ2-3; D gene: -; clone size: -; V gene: TRBV30; CDR3 DNA: TGTGCCTGGAGTTCCCCGGGTTCCGGTATTGACACAGATACGCAGTATTTT; CDR3 protein: CAWSSPGSGIDTDTQYF
J gene: TRBJ2-5; D gene: TRBD2; clone size: once; V gene: TRBV19; CDR3 DNA: TGTGCCAGTAGTCAAGGACTAGCGGAGCAAGAGACCCAGTACTTC; CDR3 protein: CASSQGLAEQETQYF
J gene: TRBJ2-2; D gene: -; clone size: -; V gene: TRBV1; CDR3 DNA: TGCACCAGCAGCCATATGCGGGCCCTCAACACCGGGGAGCTGTTTTTT; CDR3 protein: CTSSHMRALNTGELFF
J gene: TRBJ2-1; D gene: -; clone size: -; V gene: TRBV27; CDR3 DNA: TGTGCCAGCAGTTTCTCCGGGGGAGTCCACAATGAGCAGTTCTTC; CDR3 protein: CASSFSGGVHNEQFF
J gene: TRBJ2-1; D gene: TRBD2; clone size: -; V gene: TRBV7-2; CDR3 DNA: TGTGCCAGCAGCTTAGCGGGGGGGGTTGCCAATGAGCAGTTCTTC; CDR3 protein: CASSLAGGVANEQFF
J gene: TRBJ2-2; D gene: -; clone size: -; V gene: TRBV7-2; CDR3 DNA: TGTGCCAGCAGAGGGGGGAACACCGGGGAGCTGTTTTTT; CDR3 protein: CASRGGNTGELFF
J gene: TRBJ2-5; D gene: -; clone size: -; V gene: TRBV5-1; CDR3 DNA: TGCGCCAGCAGCTTGGCTTTCGGGGGTAGGGAGACCCAGTACTTC; CDR3 protein: CASSLAFGGRETQYF
J gene: TRBJ2-3; D gene: TRBD1; clone size: -; V gene: TRBV11-1; CDR3 DNA: TGTGCCAGCAGCTCCGAGGGACAGGGGGCCGATACGCAGTATTTT; CDR3 protein: CASSSEGQGADTQYF